A single sample is the source of the 24 T cell receptor beta chains below, sequenced in a study of CD4 T cells in relation to SARS-CoV-2 and coronaviruses. Assay: immunoSEQ multiplex PCR; the TCRdb copy retains only in-frame clones and omits some. Of about 22,000 clones in the sample, under 80% are singletons; the top ten hold 15% to 20%. The antigens for these receptors are not known. CD4+ T cells from unexposed donors were obtained before the COVID-19 pandemic (2011-2018). CD4+ T cells were isolated from the cells after around 11 days of culture. What was sequenced was CD4+ T cells from PBMCs, cultured in vitro. The receptor set was obtained from a human donor in good health.

V and J are TRBV6-5 and TRBJ1-6; D gene ambiguous. The germline CDR1 and CDR2 sequences are MNHEY and SVGAGI. CDR3 length equals 15 residues. Trimming cost V 2 bases and J 7 bases, with 12 bases left between them. Here the CDR3 reads CASSYPEGPNSPLHF. The DNA for the CDR3 is TGTGCCAGCAGTTACCCCGAAGGGCCCAATTCACCCCTCCACTTT.

This rearrangement joins TRBV6-4 to TRBJ2-2; D not certain. Deletions cut 2 bases from V and 6 bases from J, with 7 bases between. Germline loops: CDR1 MRHNA, CDR2 SNTAGT. The CDR3 sequence is 13 residues long. This chain's CDR3 is CASSDRPSGELFF. CDR3 nucleotide sequence: TGTGCCAGCAGTGACAGGCCATCCGGGGAGCTGTTTTTT.

The J gene is TRBJ2-7, the V gene TRBV21-1; the table calls TRBD1, which could not be checked here. TRBV21-1 is tagged as a pseudogene. The CDR3 spans 16 residues. The CDR3 loop reads CASSKARQGGRYEQYF. For the CDR3, the DNA is TGTGCCAGCAGCAAAGCGCGACAGGGGGGACGATACGAGCAGTACTTC.

This rearrangement joins TRBV27 to TRBJ2-3, with unresolved D. V lost 8 bases to trimming and J lost 12 bases, with 15 bases between them. The CDR3 contains 11 residues. CDR1 and CDR2 from the germline V gene are MNHEY and SMNVEV (reference sequence). The CDR3: CASGSVQFQYF. In DNA form, the CDR3 reads TGTGCCAGCGGTTCGGTTCAGTTCCAGTATTTT.

The table lists this clone with a few counts. The J gene is TRBJ1-3, the V gene TRBV5-1; 11 bases align to TRBD1. V shed 2 bases and J 4 bases; nucleotides not matched to a gene: 5. Germline V gene sequence: CDR1 SGHRS, CDR2 YFSETQ. The CDR3 consists of 16 residues. CDR3 in DNA: TGCGCCAGCAGCTTAGGACAGGGGGCTTTAGGAAACACCATATATTTT. As protein: CASSLGQGALGNTIYF.

There are a few counts of this clone. The rearrangement uses TRBV29-1 and TRBJ2-7; D possibly corresponds to TRBD2 (10 bases). The CDR3 contains 21 residues. V shed 4 bases and J shed 7 bases, with 41 bases lying between them. The germline V gene encodes CDR1 SQVTM and CDR2 ANQGSEA. The CDR3 coding sequence is TGCAGCGTTGGAGATCGTTTTTTTCGTTCACAGGGGGCTAGCGGGAGCTATGAGCAGTACTTC. Its translation is CSVGDRFFRSQGASGSYEQYF.

J is TRBJ2-7 and V is TRBV5-1, with 12 bases identical to TRBD1. Germline V gene lookup returns CDR1 SGHRS and CDR2 YFSETQ. Unmatched junction bases numbered 8, after V lost 4 bases and J lost 6 bases. The CDR3 is made up of 15 amino acids. The CDR3 region is CASSAGQGAKSEQYF. The DNA for the CDR3 is TGCGCCAGCAGCGCGGGACAGGGGGCGAAATCCGAGCAGTACTTC.

The chain is built from TRBV9 and TRBJ1-1, with no clear D. CDR3 length equals 14 residues. Between the trimmed V and J ends, which lost 3 bases and 3 bases, there was a span of 12 bases. Germline V gene lookup returns CDR1 SGDLS and CDR2 YYNGEE. The CDR3 DNA reads TGTGCCAGCAGCGAAAGGGTTTCGGACACTGAAGCTTTCTTT. It encodes CASSERVSDTEAFF.

This chain joins TRBV2 and TRBJ2-1; D is possibly TRBD1 (5 bases). CDR1 SNHLY and CDR2 FYNNEI come from the germline V gene. Trimming took off 6 bases at V and 7 bases at J, with 10 bases between the two ends. The CDR3 length is 12 residues. This chain's CDR3 is CASRQEANEQFF. The CDR3 DNA reads TGTGCCAGCAGACAGGAAGCTAATGAGCAGTTCTTC.

The genes are TRBV4-2 and TRBJ2-3, with D perhaps given as TRBD1 or TRBD2 (6 bases each). From germline, CDR1 is LGHNA and CDR2 YNFKEQ. This CDR3 has 13 amino acids. V was shortened by 6 bases and J by 5 bases, with 12 bases between the two germline ends. The CDR3 protein is CASSPGAIDTQYF. The CDR3 nucleotides read TGTGCCAGCAGTCCGGGGGCCATAGATACGCAGTATTTT.

This rearrangement joins TRBV24-1 to TRBJ2-5; 7 positions agree with TRBD1. Trimming cost V 4 bases and J 4 bases; bases outside gene matches: 2. CDR1 is KGHDR and CDR2 is SFDVKD in the germline V gene. The CDR3 extends over 13 amino acids. The CDR3 spells CATSDWDRETQYF. The CDR3 DNA is TGTGCCACCAGTGACTGGGACAGAGAGACCCAGTACTTC.

This chain links TRBV28 with TRBJ1-2, with 8 bases lining up with TRBD1. CDR1 is MDHEN, CDR2 SYDVKM, per germline. V gave up 5 bases and J gave up 2 bases; unmatched junction bases: 4. CDR3 length: 14 residues. CDR3 sequence reads: CASSGQGLNYGYTF. CDR3 DNA: TGTGCCAGCAGTGGACAGGGTCTAAACTATGGCTACACCTTC.

J is TRBJ2-5 and V is TRBV4-1; 8 bases fit TRBD1. The CDR3 extends over 14 amino acids. Trimming at V came to 2 bases and at J to 3 bases, leaving 2 bases not matched to a gene. Looked up from germline, CDR1 is MGHRA and CDR2 is YSYEKL. The CDR3 region has the DNA TGCGCCAGCAGCCAACCGGGACAGGAAGAGACCCAGTACTTC. This translates into CASSQPGQEETQYF.

This clone has only a few counts. V and J are TRBV6-1 and TRBJ2-7; 11 bases are a match to TRBD2. The CDR3 totals 14 residues. Germline trimming cut 2 bases from V and 7 bases from J; bases unmatched to any gene: 4. In germline, CDR1 is MNHNS, CDR2 SASEGT. CDR3 in DNA: TGTGCCAGCAGTGAACCCTCTAGCGGGAGGGAGCAGTACTTC. Protein: CASSEPSSGREQYF.

The chain uses TRBV7-3 and TRBJ2-1; the D gene is possibly TRBD2 (6 bases). This CDR3 is 14 amino acids long. The V gene lost 5 bases and the J gene lost 5 bases, with 13 bases spanning the gap. Germline loops: CDR1 SGHTA, CDR2 FQGTGA. Written as DNA, the CDR3 is TGTGCCAGCAGCCCCCCGGGAGACAACAATGAGCAGTTCTTC. It is translated as CASSPPGDNNEQFF.

V gene TRBV6-6 combines with J gene TRBJ2-7; 9 bases are shared with TRBD2. Germline V gene data show CDR1 as MNHNY and CDR2 as SVGAGI (reference sequence). This CDR3 has 16 residues. V trimming: 6 bases; J trimming: 3 bases; junction bases outside the gene matches: 12. Here the CDR3 DNA reads TGTGCCAGCAGAAGACTAGCGGATGAACACGGCTACGAGCAGTACTTC. This sequence encodes CASRRLADEHGYEQYF.

V usage is TRBV6-5 and J usage is TRBJ2-7; 7 bases align to TRBD1. V was pared by 8 bases and J by 6 bases, with 4 bases of the junction left unmatched. CDR1 and CDR2 from the germline V gene are MNHEY and SVGAGI. CDR3 length: 11 residues. The CDR3 reads CASATGFEQYF. In nucleotides, the CDR3 is TGTGCCAGCGCGACAGGGTTCGAGCAGTACTTC.

The rearrangement joins TRBV19 to TRBJ1-2; maybe TRBD1 (5 bases). Germline V lookup: CDR1 LNHDA, CDR2 SQIVND (reference sequence). The CDR3 runs to 15 residues. Between the trimmed V and J ends, which lost 7 bases and 8 bases, there was a span of 23 bases. The CDR3 here is CASKVGDRGPRGYTF. Here the CDR3 DNA reads TGTGCCAGTAAAGTGGGCGACCGGGGCCCTAGGGGCTACACCTTC.

This clone was seen a few times. The chain couples TRBV4-1 to TRBJ1-2, with TRBD1 as a possible D gene (5 bases). This CDR3 comprises 15 residues. Deletions cut 5 bases from V and 8 bases from J, with 21 bases between. CDR1 and CDR2 (germline): MGHRA, YSYEKL. Here the CDR3 reads CASSYNRNPKEGYTF. As DNA, the CDR3 is TGCGCCAGCAGCTATAACAGGAACCCAAAGGAAGGCTACACCTTC.

The chain employs TRBV5-6 and TRBJ1-2; the D gene is possibly TRBD1 (5 bases). This CDR3 has 13 residues. Deletions cut 4 bases from V and 8 bases from J, with 15 bases between. CDR1 and CDR2 (germline): SGHDT, YYEEEE. The CDR3 DNA is TGTGCCAGCAGCCCGCGACAAGGGACCGGCTACACCTTC. This translates into CASSPRQGTGYTF.

This clone was observed once. The chain links TRBV28 to TRBJ2-2, with 7 bases matching TRBD1. Germline-derived CDR1 and CDR2 are MDHEN and SYDVKM. The junction had 9 bases not matched to a gene; V was cut back by 4 bases and J by 7 bases. The CDR3 has 15 amino acids. CDR3: CASSSEGAAGGELFF. The CDR3 DNA reads as TGTGCCAGCAGTTCCGAGGGGGCTGCGGGCGGGGAGCTGTTTTTT.

This chain links TRBV10-3 with TRBJ2-2; D possibly corresponds to TRBD2 (6 bases). V dropped 7 bases and J dropped 3 bases, with 12 bases sitting between them. There are 14 residues in the CDR3. Per germline, CDR1 ENHRY and CDR2 SYGVKD. CDR3 coding DNA: TGTGCCATCACGGCCGGGAGCCACACCGGGGAGCTGTTTTTT. Translation: CAITAGSHTGELFF.

The chain joins TRBV7-9 to TRBJ2-4; TRBD2 agrees at 7 bases. There are 15 residues in the CDR3. V trimming: 5 bases; J trimming: 8 bases; junction bases outside the gene matches: 12. Germline V gene lookup returns CDR1 SEHNR and CDR2 FQNEAQ (reference sequence). The CDR3 loop reads CASSPTSTSRDIQYF. CDR3 DNA sequence: TGTGCCAGCAGCCCAACGTCGACTAGCCGGGACATTCAGTACTTC. Looking up the rest from reference TRBV7-9 and TRBJ2-4 gives the full variable domain: DTGVSQNPRHKITKRGQNVTFRCDPISEHNRLYWYRQTLGQGPEFLTYFQNEAQLEKSRLLSDRFSAERPKGSFSTLEIQRTEQGDSAMYLCASSPTSTSRDIQYFGAGTRLSVL.

The rearrangement joins TRBV9 to TRBJ2-3; D unresolved. CDR1 and CDR2 from the germline V gene are SGDLS and YYNGEE. The CDR3 has 14 residues. V was pared by 0 bases and J by 6 bases, with 11 bases between. CDR3 amino acids: CASSVDHGSDTQYF. The CDR3 nucleotides are TGTGCCAGCAGCGTAGACCACGGCAGCGATACGCAGTATTTT.